The sequence of this TCR beta chain was determined in a study of blood T cell repertoires in COVID-19. About the research overall: Both acute and convalescent COVID-19 samples were obtained from the United States, Italy and Spain. In each case, the material was cDNA or gDNA derived from T cells, B-cell-depleted T cells, or PBMCs.

Under the authors' procedure: The assay estimated nucleated cells by amplifying reference gene primers. Measured with immunoSEQ multiplex PCR; TCRdb has only the in-frame clones, and not every one. The V and J calls and clone size are taken from that table; D and trimming were inferred from the DNA. The data show about 250,000 clones, around nine tenths seen once. Per germline, CDR1 LNHDA and CDR2 SQIVND (reference sequence). This CDR3 has 18 residues. Germline trimming cut 6 bases from V and 3 bases from J; bases unmatched to any gene: 10. Sequenced: peripheral blood. The V gene is TRBV19, the J gene TRBJ2-6; 11 bases are shared with TRBD1. The sequence came from a woman aged 40 to 55 who had recovered from COVID-19. CDR3 in amino acids: CASRAVPGQGGGANVLTF. The CDR3 DNA reads TGTGCCAGTAGGGCCGTCCCGGGACAGGGGGGTGGGGCCAACGTCCTGACTTTC. Together with reference TRBV19 and TRBJ2-6, the CDR3 gives the full variable domain: DGGITQSPKYLFRKEGQNVTLSCEQNLNHDAMYWYRQDPGQGLRLIYYSQIVNDFQKGDIAEGYSVSREKKESFPLTVTSAQKNPTAFYLCASRAVPGQGGGANVLTFGAGSRLTVL.